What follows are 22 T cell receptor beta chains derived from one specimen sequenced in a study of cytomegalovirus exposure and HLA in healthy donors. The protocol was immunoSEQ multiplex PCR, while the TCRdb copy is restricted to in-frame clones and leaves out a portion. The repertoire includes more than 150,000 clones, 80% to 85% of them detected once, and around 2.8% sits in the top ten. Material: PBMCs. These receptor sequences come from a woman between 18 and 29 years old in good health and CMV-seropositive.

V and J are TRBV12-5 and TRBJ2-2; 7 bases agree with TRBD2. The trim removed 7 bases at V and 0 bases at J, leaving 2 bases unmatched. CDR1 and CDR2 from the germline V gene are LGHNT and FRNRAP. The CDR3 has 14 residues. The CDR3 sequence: CASARGANTGELFF. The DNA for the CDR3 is TGTGCTAGTGCCCGGGGGGCGAACACCGGGGAGCTGTTTTTT.

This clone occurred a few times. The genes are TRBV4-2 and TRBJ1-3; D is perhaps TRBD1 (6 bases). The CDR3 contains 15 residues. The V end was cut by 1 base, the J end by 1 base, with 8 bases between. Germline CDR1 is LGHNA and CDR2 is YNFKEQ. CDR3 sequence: CASSQGQGSGNTIYF. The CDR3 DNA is TGTGCCAGCAGCCAAGGTCAGGGGTCTGGAAACACCATATATTTT.

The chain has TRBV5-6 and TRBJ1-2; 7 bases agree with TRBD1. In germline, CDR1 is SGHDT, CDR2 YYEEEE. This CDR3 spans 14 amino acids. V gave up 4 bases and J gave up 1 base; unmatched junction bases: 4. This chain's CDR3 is CASSKRDSNYGYTF. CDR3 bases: TGTGCCAGCAGCAAAAGGGACAGTAACTATGGCTACACCTTC.

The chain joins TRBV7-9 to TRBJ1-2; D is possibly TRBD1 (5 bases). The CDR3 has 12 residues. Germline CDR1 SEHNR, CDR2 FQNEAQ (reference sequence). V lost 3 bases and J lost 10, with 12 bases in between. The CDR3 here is CASSLDIKDYTF. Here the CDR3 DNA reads TGTGCCAGCAGCTTGGACATCAAGGACTACACCTTC.

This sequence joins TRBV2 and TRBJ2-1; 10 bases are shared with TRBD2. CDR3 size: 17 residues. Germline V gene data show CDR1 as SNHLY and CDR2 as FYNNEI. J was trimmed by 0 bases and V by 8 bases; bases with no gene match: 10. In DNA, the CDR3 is TGTGCCAGCGGGGGAGCGGGGGGGACTTTCTCCTACAATGAGCAGTTCTTC. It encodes CASGGAGGTFSYNEQFF.

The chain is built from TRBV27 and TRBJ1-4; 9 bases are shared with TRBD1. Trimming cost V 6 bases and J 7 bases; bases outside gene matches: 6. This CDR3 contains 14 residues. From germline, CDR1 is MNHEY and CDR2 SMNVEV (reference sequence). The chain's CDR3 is CASSWGTGTEKLFF. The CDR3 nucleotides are TGTGCCAGCAGCTGGGGGACAGGGACTGAAAAACTGTTTTTT.

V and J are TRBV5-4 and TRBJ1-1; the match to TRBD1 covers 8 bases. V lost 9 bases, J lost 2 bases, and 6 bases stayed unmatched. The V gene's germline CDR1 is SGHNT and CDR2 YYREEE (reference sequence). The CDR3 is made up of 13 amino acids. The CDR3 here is CATLTGGNTEAFF. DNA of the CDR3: TGTGCCACCTTAACAGGGGGAAACACTGAAGCTTTCTTT. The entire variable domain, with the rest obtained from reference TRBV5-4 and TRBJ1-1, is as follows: ETGVTQSPTHLIKTRGQQVTLRCSSQSGHNTVSWYQQALGQGPQFIFQYYREEENGRGNFPPRFSGLQFPNYSSELNVNALELDDSALYLCATLTGGNTEAFFGQGTRLTVV.

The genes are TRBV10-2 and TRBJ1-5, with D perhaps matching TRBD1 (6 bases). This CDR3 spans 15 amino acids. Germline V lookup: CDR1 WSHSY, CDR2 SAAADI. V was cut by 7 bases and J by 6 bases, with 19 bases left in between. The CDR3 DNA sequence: TGCGCCAGCACCCGCGGGGGAGGGGGAAGTCAGCCCCAGCATTTT. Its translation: CASTRGGGGSQPQHF.

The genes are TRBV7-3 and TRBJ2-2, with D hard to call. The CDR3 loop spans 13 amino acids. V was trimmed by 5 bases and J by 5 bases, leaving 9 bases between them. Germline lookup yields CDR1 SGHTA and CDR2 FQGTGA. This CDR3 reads CASSPIQTGELFF. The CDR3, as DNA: TGTGCCAGCAGCCCGATCCAGACCGGGGAGCTGTTTTTT.

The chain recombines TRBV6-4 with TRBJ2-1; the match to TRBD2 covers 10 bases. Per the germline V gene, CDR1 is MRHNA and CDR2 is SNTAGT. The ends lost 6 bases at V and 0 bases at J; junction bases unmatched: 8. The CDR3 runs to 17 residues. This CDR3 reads CASRPGLAVSSYNEQFF. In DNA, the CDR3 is TGTGCCAGCAGACCCGGACTAGCGGTTAGCTCCTACAATGAGCAGTTCTTC.

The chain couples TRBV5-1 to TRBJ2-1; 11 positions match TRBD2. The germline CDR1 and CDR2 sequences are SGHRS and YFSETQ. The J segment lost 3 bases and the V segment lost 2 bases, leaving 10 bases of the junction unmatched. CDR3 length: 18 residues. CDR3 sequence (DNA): TGCGCCAGCAGCTTCCTCGGGACTAGCGGTAGAATCTACAATGAGCAGTTCTTC. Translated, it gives CASSFLGTSGRIYNEQFF.

The CDR3 sequence: CASRGGSGELFF. The CDR3 region has the DNA TGCGCCAGCAGGGGGGGTTCCGGGGAGCTGTTTTTT. The chain recombines TRBV5-1 with TRBJ2-2, with D perhaps TRBD2 (6 bases). The germline V and J ends were trimmed by 5 bases and 6 bases, with 8 bases remaining between them. The germline CDR1 and CDR2 sequences are SGHRS and YFSETQ. There are 12 residues in the CDR3.

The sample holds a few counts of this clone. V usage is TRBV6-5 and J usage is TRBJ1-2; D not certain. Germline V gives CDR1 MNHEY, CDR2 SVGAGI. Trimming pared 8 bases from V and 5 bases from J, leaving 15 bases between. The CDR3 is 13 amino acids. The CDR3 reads CASSEGGMYGYTF. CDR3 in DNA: TGTGCCAGCTCAGAGGGTGGCATGTATGGCTACACCTTC.

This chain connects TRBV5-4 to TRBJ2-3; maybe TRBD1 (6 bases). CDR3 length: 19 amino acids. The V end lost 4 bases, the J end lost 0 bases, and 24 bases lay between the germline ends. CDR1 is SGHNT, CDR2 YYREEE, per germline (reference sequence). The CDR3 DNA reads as TGTGCCAGCAGCGTACGAAACGGCAGGGGCATAATAAGCACAGATACGCAGTATTTT. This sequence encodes CASSVRNGRGIISTDTQYF.

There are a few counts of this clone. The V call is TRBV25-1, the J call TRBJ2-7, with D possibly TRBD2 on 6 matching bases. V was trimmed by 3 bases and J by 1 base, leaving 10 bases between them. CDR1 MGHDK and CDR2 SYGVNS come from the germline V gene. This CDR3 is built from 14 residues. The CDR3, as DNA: TGTGCCAGCAGTGAGGGCGGGGATTCCTACGAGCAGTACTTC. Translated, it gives CASSEGGDSYEQYF.

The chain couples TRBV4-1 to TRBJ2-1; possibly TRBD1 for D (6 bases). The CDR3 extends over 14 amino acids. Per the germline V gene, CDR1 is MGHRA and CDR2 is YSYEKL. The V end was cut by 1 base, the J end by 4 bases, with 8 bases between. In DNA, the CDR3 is TGCGCCAGCAGCCAAGGGCAGGGGTACAATGAGCAGTTCTTC. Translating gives CASSQGQGYNEQFF.

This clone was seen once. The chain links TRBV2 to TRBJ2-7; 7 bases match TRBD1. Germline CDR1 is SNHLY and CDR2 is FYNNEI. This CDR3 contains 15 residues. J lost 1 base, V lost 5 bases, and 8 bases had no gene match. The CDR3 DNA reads TGTGCCAGCAGTCGACCGACAGGGAGATCCTACGAGCAGTACTTC. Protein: CASSRPTGRSYEQYF.

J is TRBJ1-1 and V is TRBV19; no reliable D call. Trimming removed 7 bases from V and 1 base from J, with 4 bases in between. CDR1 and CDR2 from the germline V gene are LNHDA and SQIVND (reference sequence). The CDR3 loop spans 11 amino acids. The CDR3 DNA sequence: TGTGCCAGTACTTCGAACACTGAAGCTTTCTTT. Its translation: CASTSNTEAFF.

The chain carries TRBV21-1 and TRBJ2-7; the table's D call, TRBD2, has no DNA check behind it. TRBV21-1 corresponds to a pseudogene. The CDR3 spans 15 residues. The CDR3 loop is CASPKPRGRAYEQYF. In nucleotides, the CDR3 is TGTGCCAGCCCTAAGCCCCGGGGGAGGGCCTACGAGCAGTACTTC.

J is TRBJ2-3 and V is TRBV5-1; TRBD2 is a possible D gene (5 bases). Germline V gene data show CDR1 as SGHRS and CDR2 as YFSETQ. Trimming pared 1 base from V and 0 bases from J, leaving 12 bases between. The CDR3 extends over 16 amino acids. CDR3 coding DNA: TGCGCCAGCAGCTTGAATCGGGGAAGCAGCACAGATACGCAGTATTTT. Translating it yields CASSLNRGSSTDTQYF.

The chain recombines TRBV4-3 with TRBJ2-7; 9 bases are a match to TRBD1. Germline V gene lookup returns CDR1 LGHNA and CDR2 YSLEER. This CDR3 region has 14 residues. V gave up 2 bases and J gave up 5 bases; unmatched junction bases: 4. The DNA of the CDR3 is TGCGCCAGCAGCCAATCGGACAGGGGTCACGAGCAGTACTTC. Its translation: CASSQSDRGHEQYF.

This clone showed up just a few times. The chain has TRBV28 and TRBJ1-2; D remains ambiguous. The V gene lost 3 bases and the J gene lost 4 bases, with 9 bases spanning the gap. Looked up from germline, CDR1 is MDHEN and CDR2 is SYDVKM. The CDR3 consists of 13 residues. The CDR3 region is CASSFSEFYGYTF. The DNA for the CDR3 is TGTGCCAGCAGTTTTTCCGAGTTCTATGGCTACACCTTC.